The rows below give T cell receptor beta chains drawn from one sample of a study of graft-versus-host responses after intestinal transplantation. Antigens of these TCRs are unknown. The assay was immunoSEQ multiplex PCR, and TCRdb's table has in-frame clones only and misses some. Among tens of thousands of clones, about four fifths were seen once, and the ten largest hold around 0.48%. The source material was unstimulated CD4+ T cells sorted from spleen or lymph node cells, sampled before transplant. All receptors derive from a human donor who was the organ donor for an intestinal transplant. The CDR3 runs from the conserved cysteine through the conserved F or W. A D gene is named only where the DNA matches it firmly.

j_gene: TRBJ2-2; v_gene: TRBV11-2; d_gene: TRBD2; CDR3aa: CASSRYSGSVGELFF; CDR3nt: TGTGCCAGCAGCCGGTACAGCGGGAGTGTCGGGGAGCTGTTTTTT
j_gene: TRBJ2-5; v_gene: TRBV7-2; d_gene: TRBD2; CDR3aa: CASSPGLAQETQYF; CDR3nt: TGTGCCAGCAGCCCCGGACTAGCCCAAGAGACCCAGTACTTC
j_gene: TRBJ2-2; v_gene: TRBV4-2; d_gene: TRBD2; CDR3aa: CASSQDPSGNTGELFF; CDR3nt: TGTGCCAGCAGCCAAGATCCTAGCGGGAACACCGGGGAGCTGTTTTTT
j_gene: TRBJ2-5; v_gene: TRBV5-4; d_gene: TRBD2; CDR3aa: CASSGTSGQETQYF; CDR3nt: TGTGCCAGCAGCGGGACTAGCGGTCAAGAGACCCAGTACTTC
j_gene: TRBJ1-1; v_gene: TRBV29-1; d_gene: -; CDR3aa: CSVGAKINTEAFF; CDR3nt: TGCAGCGTTGGGGCGAAAATTAACACTGAAGCTTTCTTT
j_gene: TRBJ2-2; v_gene: TRBV4-1; d_gene: -; CDR3aa: CASSQKSGPDSTGELFF; CDR3nt: TGCGCCAGCAGCCAGAAGAGCGGACCCGACTCCACCGGGGAGCTGTTTTTT
j_gene: TRBJ2-7; v_gene: TRBV6-5; d_gene: TRBD1; CDR3aa: CASSLRTGLLDEQYF; CDR3nt: TGTGCCAGCAGTTTAAGGACAGGGTTATTGGACGAGCAGTACTTC
j_gene: TRBJ1-3; v_gene: TRBV5-4; d_gene: TRBD1; CDR3aa: CASSLFGQGAPGNTIYF; CDR3nt: TGTGCCAGCAGCTTATTTGGACAGGGGGCGCCTGGAAACACCATATATTTT
j_gene: TRBJ1-2; v_gene: TRBV6-5; d_gene: TRBD1; CDR3aa: CASSYSGQVSYGYTF; CDR3nt: TGTGCCAGCAGTTACTCGGGACAGGTGTCCTATGGCTACACCTTC
j_gene: TRBJ2-7; v_gene: TRBV7-7; d_gene: -; CDR3aa: CASSSSGPVSYEQYF; CDR3nt: TGTGCCAGCAGCTCAAGCGGGCCGGTCTCCTACGAGCAGTACTTC